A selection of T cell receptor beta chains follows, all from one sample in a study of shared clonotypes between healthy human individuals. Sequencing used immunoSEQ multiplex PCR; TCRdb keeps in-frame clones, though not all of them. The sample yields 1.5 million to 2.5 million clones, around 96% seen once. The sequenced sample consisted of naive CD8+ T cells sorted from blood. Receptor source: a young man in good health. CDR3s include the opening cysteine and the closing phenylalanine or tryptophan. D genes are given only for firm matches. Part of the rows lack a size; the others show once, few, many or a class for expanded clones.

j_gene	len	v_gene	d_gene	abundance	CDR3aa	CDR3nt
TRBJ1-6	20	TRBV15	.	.	CATSRGPQGRGVAGDSPLHF	TGTGCCACCAGCAGGGGCCCACAGGGTCGAGGGGTGGCAGGGGATTCACCCCTCCACTTT
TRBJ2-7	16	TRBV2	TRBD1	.	CASSPTGQFISYEQYF	TGTGCCAGCAGCCCGACAGGGCAATTTATTTCCTACGAGCAGTACTTC
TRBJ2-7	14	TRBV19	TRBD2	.	CASSRGDSSYEQYF	TGTGCCAGTAGTCGGGGGGATAGCTCCTACGAGCAGTACTTC
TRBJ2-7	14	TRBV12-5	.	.	CASAVGGISYEQYF	TGTGCTAGTGCCGTTGGGGGGATATCCTACGAGCAGTACTTC
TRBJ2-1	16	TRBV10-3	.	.	CAISDGDSYSYNEQFF	TGTGCCATCAGTGATGGGGACTCTTACTCCTACAATGAGCAGTTCTTC
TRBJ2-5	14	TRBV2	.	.	CASSDSGPPETQYF	TGTGCCAGCAGTGACTCGGGCCCCCCAGAGACCCAGTACTTC
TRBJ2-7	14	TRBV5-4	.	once	CASSLFGGSYEQYF	TGTGCCAGCAGCTTGTTCGGGGGTTCCTACGAGCAGTACTTC
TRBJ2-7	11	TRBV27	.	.	CANTSNYEQYF	TGTGCCAACACGAGTAACTACGAGCAGTACTTC
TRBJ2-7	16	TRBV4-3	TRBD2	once	CASSQSGLAGVYEQYF	TGCGCCAGCAGCCAATCGGGGCTAGCGGGAGTATACGAGCAGTACTTC
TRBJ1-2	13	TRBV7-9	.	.	CASSLGGSYGYTF	TGTGCCAGCAGCTTAGGGGGGAGCTATGGCTACACCTTC
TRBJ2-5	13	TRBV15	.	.	CATSDTAGETQYF	TGTGCCACCAGCGACACGGCGGGAGAGACCCAGTACTTC
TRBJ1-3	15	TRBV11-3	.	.	CASSLRTESGNTIYF	TGTGCCAGCAGCTTACGAACAGAGTCTGGAAACACCATATATTTT
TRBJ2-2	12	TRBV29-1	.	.	CSVGASPGELFF	TGCAGCGTGGGAGCTAGCCCCGGGGAGCTGTTTTTT
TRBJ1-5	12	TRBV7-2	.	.	CASSSTAGPQHF	TGTGCCAGCAGCTCCACCGCAGGACCCCAGCATTTT
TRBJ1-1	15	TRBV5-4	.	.	CASSRGTIRGTEAFF	TGTGCCAGCAGCCGTGGGACAATCAGAGGGACTGAAGCTTTCTTT
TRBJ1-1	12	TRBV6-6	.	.	CASLGGVTEAFF	TGTGCCAGCCTGGGGGGGGTGACTGAAGCTTTCTTT
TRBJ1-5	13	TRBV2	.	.	CASSEAVYQPQHF	TGTGCCAGCAGTGAAGCCGTTTATCAGCCCCAGCATTTT
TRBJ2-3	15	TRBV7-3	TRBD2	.	CASSSSGGAVDTQYF	TGTGCCAGCAGCTCTAGCGGGGGGGCAGTAGATACGCAGTATTTT
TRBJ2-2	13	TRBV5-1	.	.	CASSYHSGGELFF	TGCGCCAGCAGTTATCATTCAGGCGGGGAGCTGTTTTTT
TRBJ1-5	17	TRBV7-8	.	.	CASSQGGGRDFSQPQHF	TGTGCCAGCAGCCAAGGGGGGGGCAGGGATTTTAGCCAGCCCCAGCATTTT
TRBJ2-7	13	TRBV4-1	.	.	CASSQKGGYEQYF	TGCGCCAGCAGCCAGAAGGGGGGGTACGAGCAGTACTTC
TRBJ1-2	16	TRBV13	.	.	CASSLGKGVARGGYTF	TGTGCCAGCAGCTTAGGGAAGGGGGTGGCCCGGGGTGGCTACACCTTC
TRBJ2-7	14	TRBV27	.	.	CASSPIQATYEQYF	TGTGCCAGCAGTCCCATACAGGCCACCTACGAGCAGTACTTC
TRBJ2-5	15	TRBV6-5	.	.	CASSREYRLQETQYF	TGTGCCAGCAGTAGAGAGTACAGACTCCAAGAGACCCAGTACTTC
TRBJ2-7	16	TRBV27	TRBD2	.	CASSPQIAGGLYEQYF	TGTGCCAGCAGCCCTCAAATAGCGGGAGGATTATACGAGCAGTACTTC
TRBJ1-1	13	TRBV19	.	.	CASKTAGDTEAFF	TGTGCCAGCAAAACCGCGGGGGACACTGAAGCTTTCTTT
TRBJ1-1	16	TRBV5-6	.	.	CASSYFAGVMNTEAFF	TGTGCCAGCAGCTACTTTGCGGGGGTCATGAACACTGAAGCTTTCTTT
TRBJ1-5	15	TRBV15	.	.	CATSIGRTLYQPQHF	TGTGCCACCAGCATCGGCAGGACCTTATATCAGCCCCAGCATTTT
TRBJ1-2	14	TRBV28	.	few	CASRNRGTNYGYTF	TGTGCCAGCAGAAATCGGGGTACTAACTATGGCTACACCTTC
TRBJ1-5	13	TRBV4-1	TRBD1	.	CASSDRANQPQHF	TGCGCCAGCAGTGACAGGGCTAATCAGCCCCAGCATTTT
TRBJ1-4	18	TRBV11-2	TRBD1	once	CASSAPRTGIATNEKLFF	TGTGCCAGCAGCGCGCCCAGGACAGGGATCGCCACTAATGAAAAACTGTTTTTT